Presented here are 26 T cell receptor beta chains from one specimen sequenced in a study of identifying expanded T cells in peripheral blood. Only in-frame clones appear in the TCRdb table, and some are missing; sequencing was by immunoSEQ multiplex PCR. The sample lists around 99,000 clones, roughly 90% occurring once. The specimen was blood. The receptors were sampled from a person aged 18 to 75 in good health.

The chain is built from TRBV7-8 and TRBJ1-4, with D possibly being TRBD1 (6 bases). The germline CDR1 and CDR2 sequences are SGHVS and FQNEAQ. The V and J ends lost 2 bases and 8 bases respectively, with 12 bases between them. The CDR3 sequence is 14 residues long. Here the CDR3 reads CASSLTTGREKLFF. CDR3 nucleotide sequence: TGTGCCAGCAGCTTAACCACAGGGAGGGAAAAACTGTTTTTT.

The genes are TRBV11-3 and TRBJ2-7; TRBD1 might be the D (6 bases). The CDR3 contains 14 residues. The germline CDR1 and CDR2 sequences are SGHNT and YENEEA. With 5 bases removed from V and 2 bases from J, the gap between germline ends came to 13 bases. The CDR3 DNA follows: TGTGCCAGCAGCCCGGACAGAGGAGCCTACGAGCAGTACTTC. It translates to CASSPDRGAYEQYF.

The J gene is TRBJ1-5, the V gene TRBV27; the match to TRBD1 covers 9 bases. Germline CDR1 and CDR2: MNHEY and SMNVEV (reference sequence). J lost 8 bases, V lost 0 bases, and 5 bases had no gene match. This CDR3 region has 15 residues. The CDR3 DNA is TGTGCCAGCAGTTTATCTGGGGACAGGGTTAAGCCCCAGCATTTT. Amino acids: CASSLSGDRVKPQHF.

The CDR3 DNA follows: TGCGCCAGCAGCCAACAGGCCGGGGAGCTGTTTTTT. It is translated as CASSQQAGELFF. The chain has TRBV4-3 and TRBJ2-2; D unclear. Germline CDR1 and CDR2: LGHNA and YSLEER. The V gene lost 2 bases and the J gene lost 6 bases, with 4 bases spanning the gap. This CDR3 spans 12 amino acids.

This clone was seen a few times. The genes are TRBV10-1 and TRBJ2-1, with 10 bases that match TRBD2. Germline V CDR1 and CDR2: WNHNN, SYGVQD (reference sequence). Trimming removed 2 bases from V and 7 bases from J; junction bases left unmatched: 5. The length of the CDR3 is 15 residues. The CDR3 here is CASSEGLAVRNEQFF. Here the CDR3 DNA reads TGCGCCAGCAGTGAGGGACTAGCGGTACGAAATGAGCAGTTCTTC.

The chain has TRBV18 and TRBJ1-4, with TRBD1 identical over 7 bases. V was pared by 11 bases and J by 4 bases, with 4 bases of the junction left unmatched. The CDR3 has 12 residues. Germline V lookup: CDR1 KGHSH, CDR2 LQKENI. As DNA, the CDR3 is TGTGCCGGCACAGGGGTTAATGAAAAACTGTTTTTT. Encoded protein: CAGTGVNEKLFF.

This chain links TRBV7-9 with TRBJ2-7, with D unresolved. Germline V gene sequence: CDR1 SEHNR, CDR2 FQNEAQ (reference sequence). The CDR3 runs to 12 residues. Between the trimmed V and J ends, which lost 5 bases and 4 bases, there was a span of 9 bases. The CDR3 DNA reads as TGTGCCAGCAGCCGCCCGGGTTACGAGCAGTACTTC. Translated, it gives CASSRPGYEQYF.

The chain uses TRBV5-1 and TRBJ1-1, with 8 bases matching TRBD1. The CDR3 extends over 16 amino acids. J lost 3 bases, V lost 0 bases, and 7 bases had no gene match. Germline lookup yields CDR1 SGHRS and CDR2 YFSETQ. CDR3 amino acids: CASSLGGTGDYTEAFF. The CDR3 DNA is TGCGCCAGCAGCTTGGGCGGGACAGGCGATTACACTGAAGCTTTCTTT.

The J gene is TRBJ2-5, the V gene TRBV11-3, with 9 bases matching TRBD1. Germline-derived CDR1 and CDR2 are SGHNT and YENEEA. V lost 4 bases and J lost 5; bases outside the gene matches: 5. The CDR3 is 14 residues long. The CDR3 reads CASSYDRGMETQYF. CDR3 in DNA: TGTGCCAGCAGCTACGACAGGGGGATGGAGACCCAGTACTTC.

This chain connects TRBV5-5 to TRBJ2-3; D possibly corresponds to TRBD2 (6 bases). V shed 4 bases and J shed 4 bases, with 10 bases lying between them. Germline V lookup: CDR1 SGHKS, CDR2 YYEKEE (reference sequence). The CDR3 is made up of 13 amino acids. The CDR3 protein is CASSPGVADTQYF. Written as DNA, the CDR3 is TGTGCCAGCAGCCCGGGGGTCGCAGATACGCAGTATTTT.

V and J are TRBV19 and TRBJ2-1; D ambiguous. Germline V gene lookup returns CDR1 LNHDA and CDR2 SQIVND (reference sequence). V lost 2 bases and J 5 bases, leaving 16 bases between the germline ends. This CDR3 has 16 amino acids. This CDR3 is CASSIRALEVDNEQFF. CDR3 DNA sequence: TGTGCCAGTAGTATAAGAGCTCTTGAGGTCGACAATGAGCAGTTCTTC.

J is TRBJ2-3 and V is TRBV5-1, with TRBD1 as a possible D gene (6 bases). Germline V gene sequence: CDR1 SGHRS, CDR2 YFSETQ. The CDR3 sequence is 18 residues long. The ends were cut back, 0 bases at V and 0 bases at J, with 17 bases in the middle. The DNA for the CDR3 is TGCGCCAGCAGCTTGGAGGGGACCGGGACACCCAGCACAGATACGCAGTATTTT. Amino acids: CASSLEGTGTPSTDTQYF. The entire variable domain, with the rest obtained from reference TRBV5-1 and TRBJ2-3, is as follows: KAGVTQTPRYLIKTRGQQVTLSCSPISGHRSVSWYQQTPGQGLQFLFEYFSETQRNKGNFPGRFSGRQFSNSRSEMNVSTLELGDSALYLCASSLEGTGTPSTDTQYFGPGTRLTVL.

The chain uses TRBV5-1 and TRBJ2-5, with D possibly being TRBD1 or TRBD2 (7 bases each). CDR3 size: 18 residues. Between the trimmed V and J ends, which lost 0 bases and 5 bases, there was a span of 23 bases. The germline V gene encodes CDR1 SGHRS and CDR2 YFSETQ. CDR3 sequence reads: CASSLVAIQTGREETQYF. CDR3 DNA: TGCGCCAGCAGCTTGGTGGCGATTCAGACAGGGCGGGAGGAGACCCAGTACTTC. The whole variable domain, filled in from reference TRBV5-1 and TRBJ2-5, reads KAGVTQTPRYLIKTRGQQVTLSCSPISGHRSVSWYQQTPGQGLQFLFEYFSETQRNKGNFPGRFSGRQFSNSRSEMNVSTLELGDSALYLCASSLVAIQTGREETQYFGPGTRLLVL.

The V gene is TRBV27, the J gene TRBJ2-1; no clear D gene. Germline V CDR1 and CDR2: MNHEY, SMNVEV (reference sequence). V lost 2 bases and J 7 bases, leaving 9 bases between the germline ends. This CDR3 has 13 amino acids. The CDR3 here is CASSLEMGNEQFF. The CDR3 DNA reads TGTGCCAGCAGTTTAGAAATGGGGAATGAGCAGTTCTTC.

This sequence joins TRBV28 and TRBJ1-2; D is perhaps TRBD1 (5 bases). CDR1 is MDHEN and CDR2 is SYDVKM in the germline V gene. Trimming removed 5 bases from V and 6 bases from J, with 13 bases in between. This CDR3 has 13 amino acids. The CDR3 loop reads CASSTRQFDGYTF. CDR3 sequence (DNA): TGTGCCAGCAGTACACGACAGTTCGATGGCTACACCTTC.

CDR3 sequence: CASSVPTGLDEQYF. CDR3 bases: TGTGCCAGCAGCGTACCGACAGGTTTAGACGAGCAGTACTTC. The genes are TRBV5-5 and TRBJ2-7, with a weak D call TRBD1 (6 bases). The germline V gene has CDR1 SGHKS and CDR2 YYEKEE (reference sequence). V gave up 4 bases and J gave up 5 bases, with 16 bases separating them. This CDR3 comprises 14 residues.

The chain uses TRBV28 and TRBJ1-1; D possibly corresponds to TRBD1 (6 bases). The V end was cut by 10 bases, the J end by 1 base, with 10 bases between. From germline, CDR1 is MDHEN and CDR2 SYDVKM. The CDR3 consists of 12 residues. The CDR3 coding sequence is TGTGCCATCCGAGGGGGGAACACTGAAGCTTTCTTT. Residues: CAIRGGNTEAFF.

This chain uses TRBV10-2 with TRBJ2-7; D remains ambiguous. Per the germline V gene, CDR1 is WSHSY and CDR2 is SAAADI. Trimming removed 2 bases at V and 1 base at J, with 6 bases between. The CDR3 loop spans 13 amino acids. In DNA, the CDR3 is TGCGCCAGCAGTGAGGAAGGGTCCTACGAGCAGTACTTC. It is translated as CASSEEGSYEQYF.

V is TRBV4-1 and J is TRBJ1-4; 7 bases fit TRBD1. J was trimmed by 5 bases and V by 7 bases; bases with no gene match: 13. The CDR3 has 16 amino acids. Germline CDR1 reads MGHRA; CDR2 reads YSYEKL. CDR3 in DNA: TGCGCCAGCAACCCAAGGTTCGGGGACAGCAATGAAAAACTGTTTTTT. Encoded protein: CASNPRFGDSNEKLFF.

This sequence joins TRBV12-5 and TRBJ2-6, with TRBD1 as a possible D gene (5 bases). CDR1 is LGHNT and CDR2 is FRNRAP in the germline V gene. The V and J ends lost 5 bases and 1 base respectively, with 30 bases between them. The CDR3 runs 22 residues. The CDR3 DNA follows: TGTGCTAGTGGTCCCCCGTTTAGACAGACATTAATAGTGGATTCTGGGGCCAACGTCCTGACTTTC. Protein product: CASGPPFRQTLIVDSGANVLTF.

V usage is TRBV5-1 and J usage is TRBJ1-1, with TRBD1 as a possible D gene (6 bases). This CDR3 comprises 17 residues. Trimming left V 0 bases short and J 2 bases short, with 17 bases between. Germline CDR1 SGHRS, CDR2 YFSETQ. The CDR3 region is CASSLANRGNFNTEAFF. The CDR3 region has the DNA TGCGCCAGCAGCTTGGCGAATAGGGGGAATTTTAACACTGAAGCTTTCTTT.

The chain uses TRBV7-8 and TRBJ2-2, with D unclear. Germline V gene lookup returns CDR1 SGHVS and CDR2 FQNEAQ. Trimming took off 2 bases at V and 5 bases at J, with 6 bases between the two ends. The CDR3 is made up of 13 amino acids. The CDR3 here is CASSLTQTGELFF. In nucleotides, the CDR3 is TGTGCCAGCAGCTTAACCCAAACCGGGGAGCTGTTTTTT.

The V gene is TRBV7-9, the J gene TRBJ2-4; 8 positions match TRBD1. Germline V gene lookup returns CDR1 SEHNR and CDR2 FQNEAQ (reference sequence). Trimming at V came to 3 bases and at J to 6 bases, leaving 1 base not matched to a gene. The CDR3 runs to 13 residues. CDR3 nucleotide sequence: TGTGCCAGCAGCTTCGGACAGGGAAACATTCAGTACTTC. As protein: CASSFGQGNIQYF.

The rearrangement links TRBV13 to TRBJ2-7, with a possible D match to TRBD1 (6 bases). Germline CDR1 reads PRHDT; CDR2 reads FYEKMQ (reference sequence). This CDR3 is 17 amino acids long. Deletions cut 2 bases from V and 3 bases from J, with 20 bases between. The CDR3 nucleotides are TGTGCCAGCAGCTTACCTAGCTCCCGGGACACAGGCTACGAGCAGTACTTC. Its protein is CASSLPSSRDTGYEQYF. The whole variable domain, filled in from reference TRBV13 and TRBJ2-7, reads AAGVIQSPRHLIKEKRETATLKCYPIPRHDTVYWYQQGPGQDPQFLISFYEKMQSDKGSIPDRFSAQQFSDYHSELNMSSLELGDSALYFCASSLPSSRDTGYEQYFGPGTRLTVT.

This clone turned up a few times. The J gene is TRBJ2-2, the V gene TRBV10-1; D might be TRBD1 or TRBD2, each matching 5 bases. The CDR3 runs to 15 residues. The germline V and J ends were trimmed by 3 bases and 5 bases, with 13 bases remaining between them. The germline gives CDR1 WNHNN, CDR2 SYGVQD (reference sequence). This chain's CDR3 is CASSEEGRPTGELFF. As DNA, the CDR3 is TGCGCCAGCAGTGAAGAGGGGCGACCGACCGGGGAGCTGTTTTTT.

This chain links TRBV28 with TRBJ2-2, with 8 bases that match TRBD1. The CDR3 contains 14 residues. The V gene's germline CDR1 is MDHEN and CDR2 SYDVKM. Losses at the gene ends were 6 bases for V and 6 bases for J; bases not matched to a gene: 6. CDR3 sequence reads: CASSLTGVAGELFF. The CDR3 nucleotides read TGTGCCAGCAGCTTGACAGGGGTTGCCGGGGAGCTGTTTTTT.